These 8 T cell receptor beta chains came from one sample sequenced in a study of regulatory T cells in long-lasting Graves disease. Time point denoted: persistent/refractory GD, antithyroid drugs over 5 years with positive TRAb. PBMCs provided the RNA from which the TCR library was made. Arm-PCR of CDR3 regions and iRepertoire HTBI primers were the basis on which TCR beta libraries were built. From the multiplex PCR reads, TCRdb called clonotypes with MiXCR, one entry per CDR3 protein. This repertoire shows 250,000 to 300,000 distinct CDR3 sequences, 20% to 25% found once; its top ten account for roughly 56%. Source: peripheral blood mononuclear cells (PBMCs), taken when the disease was refractory, from a patient treated with antithyroid drugs. The receptors derive from a female donor with Graves disease.

This clonotype appeared a few times. The chain is built from TRBV4-2 and TRBJ2-7; D could derive from TRBD1 or TRBD2 (5 bases each). The V end lost 1 base, the J end lost 4 bases, and 11 bases lay between the germline ends. The CDR3 spans 14 residues. Germline CDR1 is LGHNA and CDR2 is YNFKEQ. Written as DNA, the CDR3 is TGTGCCAGCAGCCAAGGGGGGACGGGGTACGAGCAGTACTTC. Translating gives CASSQGGTGYEQYF.

The J gene is TRBJ2-7, the V gene TRBV9; 8 positions match TRBD1. The CDR3 spans 17 residues. V shed 0 bases, J shed 0 bases, and the junction held 8 bases outside the gene matches. Germline lookup yields CDR1 SGDLS and CDR2 YYNGEE. CDR3 region: CASSVAGTGTGSYEQYF. The CDR3 bases are TGTGCCAGCAGCGTAGCCGGAACCGGGACAGGCTCCTACGAGCAGTACTTC.

The gene calls are TRBV7-2 and TRBJ1-6; 9 nucleotides agree with TRBD1. Germline V gene data show CDR1 as SGHTA and CDR2 as FQGNSA. This CDR3 is 13 amino acids long. V dropped 5 bases and J dropped 11; count of bases not matched to a gene: 4. DNA of the CDR3: TGTGCCAGCAGCGCTACAGGGGGCGCACCCCTCCACTTT. This gives the protein CASSATGGAPLHF.

This clonotype was found once. The V and J genes are TRBV20-1 and TRBJ1-5, with TRBD1 as a possible D gene (5 bases). Germline loops: CDR1 DFQATT, CDR2 SNEGSKA (reference sequence). The CDR3 runs 14 residues. V gave up 8 bases and J gave up 0 bases, with 14 bases separating them. The CDR3 loop is CSTATADSNQPQHF. CDR3 coding DNA: TGCAGTACCGCGACAGCGGATAGCAATCAGCCCCAGCATTTT.

This clonotype was detected ten times or more. The rearrangement uses TRBV12-3 or TRBV12-4 and TRBJ2-4; maybe TRBD1 (6 bases). Trimming cost V 5 bases and J 0 bases, with 17 bases left between them. This CDR3 is built from 17 residues. The CDR3 DNA is TGTGCCAGCAGTATGCCCGGGACAAAGCTAGCCAAAAACATTCAGTACTTC. This gives the protein CASSMPGTKLAKNIQYF.

V and J are TRBV5-8 and TRBJ1-2; weak D call: TRBD1 (5 bases). Germline V gene data show CDR1 as SGHTS and CDR2 as YDEGEE. This CDR3 has 13 residues. V was shortened by 7 bases and J by 4 bases, with 14 bases between the two germline ends. The CDR3 sequence is CASSPRGIYGYTF. CDR3 coding DNA: TGTGCCAGCTCCCCCCGGGGGATCTATGGCTACACCTTC. The whole variable domain, filled in from reference TRBV5-8 and TRBJ1-2, reads EAGVTQSPTHLIKTRGQQATLRCSPISGHTSVYWYQQALGLGLQFLLWYDEGEERNRGNFPPRFSGRQFPNYSSELNVNALELEDSALYLCASSPRGIYGYTFGSGTRLTVV.

As for this clonotype: This may be a read error: a much more frequent sequence differs by one nucleotide. The chain links TRBV5-6 to TRBJ2-5; 13 nucleotides align to TRBD2. Per the germline V gene, CDR1 is SGHDT and CDR2 is YYEEEE. The CDR3 runs to 13 residues. The CDR3 nucleotides read TGTGCCAACAGTGGGGGACTAGCGGGGACCCTTGACTTC. Translation: CANSGGLAGTLDF. Complete variable domain (other parts from reference TRBV5-6 and TRBJ2-5): DAGVTQSPTHLIKTRGQQVTLRCSPKSGHDTVSWYQQALGQGPQFIFQYYEEEERQRGNFPDRFSGHQFPNYSSELNVNALLLGDSALYLCANSGGLAGTLDFGPGTRLLVL.

The chain has TRBV7-8 and TRBJ2-3, with D uncertain. Germline CDR1 is SGHVS and CDR2 is FQNEAQ. The CDR3 length is 14 residues. Trimming left V 3 bases short and J 2 bases short, with 9 bases between. CDR3 amino acids: CASSFWMSTDTQYF. In DNA, the CDR3 is TGTGCCAGCAGCTTCTGGATGTCCACAGATACGCAGTATTTT.